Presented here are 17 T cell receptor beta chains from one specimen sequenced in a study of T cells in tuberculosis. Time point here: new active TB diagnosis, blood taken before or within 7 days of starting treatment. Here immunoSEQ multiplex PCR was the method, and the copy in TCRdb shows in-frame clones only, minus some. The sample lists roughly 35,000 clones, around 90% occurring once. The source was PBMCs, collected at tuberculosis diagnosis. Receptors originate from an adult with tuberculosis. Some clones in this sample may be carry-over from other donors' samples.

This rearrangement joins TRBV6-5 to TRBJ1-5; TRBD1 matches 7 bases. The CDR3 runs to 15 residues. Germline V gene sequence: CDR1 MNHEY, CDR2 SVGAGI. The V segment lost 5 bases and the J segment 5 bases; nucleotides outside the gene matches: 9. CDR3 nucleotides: TGTGCCAGCAGTAACCTGGGACAGTTAGATCAGCCCCAGCATTTT. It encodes CASSNLGQLDQPQHF.

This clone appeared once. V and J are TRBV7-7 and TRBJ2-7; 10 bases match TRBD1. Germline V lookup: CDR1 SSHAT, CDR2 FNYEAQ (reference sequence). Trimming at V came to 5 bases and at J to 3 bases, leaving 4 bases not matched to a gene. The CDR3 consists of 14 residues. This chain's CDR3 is CASSVRDRGYEQYF. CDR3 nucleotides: TGTGCCAGCAGCGTACGGGACAGGGGCTACGAGCAGTACTTC.

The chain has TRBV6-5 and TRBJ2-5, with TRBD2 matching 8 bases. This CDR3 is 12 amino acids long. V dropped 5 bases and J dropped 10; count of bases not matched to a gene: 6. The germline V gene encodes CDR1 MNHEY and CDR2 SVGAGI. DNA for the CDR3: TGTGCCAGCAGTCCCAATCGGGGGGGCCAGTACTTC. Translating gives CASSPNRGGQYF.

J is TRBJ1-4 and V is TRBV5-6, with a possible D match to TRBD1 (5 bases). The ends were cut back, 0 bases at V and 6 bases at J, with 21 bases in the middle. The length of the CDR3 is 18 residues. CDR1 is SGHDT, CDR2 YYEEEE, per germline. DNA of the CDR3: TGTGCCAGCAGCTTGGAAAGGCGGTCTCGCAGGGTGGATGAAAAACTGTTTTTT. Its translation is CASSLERRSRRVDEKLFF.

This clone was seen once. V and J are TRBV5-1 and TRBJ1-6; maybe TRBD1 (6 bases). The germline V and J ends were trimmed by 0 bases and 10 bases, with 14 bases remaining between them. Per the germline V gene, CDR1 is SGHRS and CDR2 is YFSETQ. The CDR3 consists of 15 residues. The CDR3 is CASSLDSGDGSPLHF. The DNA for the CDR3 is TGCGCCAGCAGCTTGGATTCAGGGGATGGGTCACCCCTCCACTTT.

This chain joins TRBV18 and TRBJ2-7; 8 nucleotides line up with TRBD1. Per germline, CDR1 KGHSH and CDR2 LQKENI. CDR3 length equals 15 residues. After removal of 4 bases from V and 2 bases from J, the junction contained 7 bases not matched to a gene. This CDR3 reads CASSLIQGAPYEQYF. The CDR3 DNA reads TGTGCCAGCTCACTGATCCAGGGGGCACCCTACGAGCAGTACTTC.

The CDR3 DNA sequence: TGTGCCAGCAGTGACCTTGGCCTCTCCTACGAGCAGTACTTC. It specifies CASSDLGLSYEQYF. The chain employs TRBV6-1 and TRBJ2-7; D uncertain. The CDR3 consists of 14 residues. Germline V gene sequence: CDR1 MNHNS, CDR2 SASEGT. V lost 3 bases, J lost 0 bases, and 9 bases lay in between.

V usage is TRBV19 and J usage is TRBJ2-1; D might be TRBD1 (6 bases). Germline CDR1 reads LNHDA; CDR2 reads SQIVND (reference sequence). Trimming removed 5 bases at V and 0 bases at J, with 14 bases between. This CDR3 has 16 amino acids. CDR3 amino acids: CASSLPGGFSYNEQFF. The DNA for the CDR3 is TGTGCCAGTAGTCTACCTGGGGGCTTCTCCTACAATGAGCAGTTCTTC.

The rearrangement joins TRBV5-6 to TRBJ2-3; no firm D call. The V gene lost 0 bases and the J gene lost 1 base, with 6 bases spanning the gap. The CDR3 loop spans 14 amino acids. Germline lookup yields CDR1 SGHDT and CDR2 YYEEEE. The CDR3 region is CASSLGLGTDTQYF. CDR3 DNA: TGTGCCAGCAGCTTGGGACTCGGCACAGATACGCAGTATTTT.

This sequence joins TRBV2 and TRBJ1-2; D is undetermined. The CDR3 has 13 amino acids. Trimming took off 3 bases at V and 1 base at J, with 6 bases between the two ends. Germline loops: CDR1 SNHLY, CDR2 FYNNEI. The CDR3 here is CASSETNNYGYTF. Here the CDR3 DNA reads TGTGCCAGCAGTGAGACAAATAACTATGGCTACACCTTC.

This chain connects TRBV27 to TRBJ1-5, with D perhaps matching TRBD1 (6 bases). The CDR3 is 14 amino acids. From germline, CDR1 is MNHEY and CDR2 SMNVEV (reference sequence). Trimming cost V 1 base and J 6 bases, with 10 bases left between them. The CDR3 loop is CASSLWGRGQPQHF. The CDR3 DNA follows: TGTGCCAGCAGTTTATGGGGCAGGGGTCAGCCCCAGCATTTT.

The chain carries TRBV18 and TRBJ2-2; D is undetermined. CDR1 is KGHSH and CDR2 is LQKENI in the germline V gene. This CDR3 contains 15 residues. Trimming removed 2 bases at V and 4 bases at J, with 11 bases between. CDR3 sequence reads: CASSPDIQSTGELFF. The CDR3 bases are TGTGCCAGCTCACCAGACATTCAAAGCACCGGGGAGCTGTTTTTT.

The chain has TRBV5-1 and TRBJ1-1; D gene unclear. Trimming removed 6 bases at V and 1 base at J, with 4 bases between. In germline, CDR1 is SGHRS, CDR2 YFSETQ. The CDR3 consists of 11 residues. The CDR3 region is CASTSNTEAFF. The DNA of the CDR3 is TGCGCCAGCACCTCGAACACTGAAGCTTTCTTT. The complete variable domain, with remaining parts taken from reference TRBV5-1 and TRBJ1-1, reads KAGVTQTPRYLIKTRGQQVTLSCSPISGHRSVSWYQQTPGQGLQFLFEYFSETQRNKGNFPGRFSGRQFSNSRSEMNVSTLELGDSALYLCASTSNTEAFFGQGTRLTVV.

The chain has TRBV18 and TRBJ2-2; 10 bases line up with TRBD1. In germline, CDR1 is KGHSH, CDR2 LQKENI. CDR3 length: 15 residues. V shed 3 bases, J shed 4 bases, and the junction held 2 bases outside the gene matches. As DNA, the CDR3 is TGTGCCAGCTCACCCGGACAGGGGGGCACCGGGGAGCTGTTTTTT. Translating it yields CASSPGQGGTGELFF.

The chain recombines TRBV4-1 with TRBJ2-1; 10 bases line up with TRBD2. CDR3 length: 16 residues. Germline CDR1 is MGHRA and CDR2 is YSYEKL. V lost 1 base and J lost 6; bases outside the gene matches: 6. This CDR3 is CASSQGAGGLINEQFF. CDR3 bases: TGCGCCAGCAGCCAAGGAGCGGGGGGGCTAATCAATGAGCAGTTCTTC.

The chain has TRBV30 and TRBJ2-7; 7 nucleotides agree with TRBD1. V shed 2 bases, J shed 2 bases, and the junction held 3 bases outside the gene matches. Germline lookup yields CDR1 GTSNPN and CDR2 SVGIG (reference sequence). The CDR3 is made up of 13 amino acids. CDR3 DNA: TGTGCCTGGAGTCCTCAGGGGGCCTACGAGCAGTACTTC. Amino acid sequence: CAWSPQGAYEQYF.

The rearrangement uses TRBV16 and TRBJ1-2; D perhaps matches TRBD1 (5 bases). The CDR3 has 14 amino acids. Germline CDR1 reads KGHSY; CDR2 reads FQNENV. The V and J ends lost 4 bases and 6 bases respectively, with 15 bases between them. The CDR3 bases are TGTGCCAGCAGCCGTCTACAGGATCCAGATGGCTACACCTTC. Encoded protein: CASSRLQDPDGYTF.